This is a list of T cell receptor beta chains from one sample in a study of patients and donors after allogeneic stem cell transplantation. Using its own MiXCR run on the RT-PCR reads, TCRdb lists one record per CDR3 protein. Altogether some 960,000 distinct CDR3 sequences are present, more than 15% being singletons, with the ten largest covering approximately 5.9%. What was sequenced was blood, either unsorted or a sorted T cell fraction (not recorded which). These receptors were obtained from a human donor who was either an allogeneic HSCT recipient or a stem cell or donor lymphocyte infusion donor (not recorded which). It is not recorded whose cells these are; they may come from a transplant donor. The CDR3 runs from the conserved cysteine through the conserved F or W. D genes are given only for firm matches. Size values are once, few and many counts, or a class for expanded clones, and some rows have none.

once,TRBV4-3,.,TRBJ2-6,TGCGCCAGTCGGCCCCCTGGGGCCAACGTCCTGACTTTC,CASRPPGANVLTF
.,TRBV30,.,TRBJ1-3,TGTGCCTGGAGTAACCTCAACTCTGGAAACACCATATATTTT,CAWSNLNSGNTIYF
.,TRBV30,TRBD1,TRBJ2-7,TGTGCCTGGAGTGCGGGACAGGGTAACGAGCAGTACTTC,CAWSAGQGNEQYF
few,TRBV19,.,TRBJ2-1,TGTGCCAGTAGTATAGTAGGGGGGAACAATGAGCAGTTCTTC,CASSIVGGNNEQFF
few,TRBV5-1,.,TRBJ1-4,TGCGCCAGCAGCTTGTCAGGCCGTGCAACTAATGAAAAACTGTTTTTT,CASSLSGRATNEKLFF
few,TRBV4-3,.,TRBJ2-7,TGCGCCAGCAGCCAAGATCTTCGGACACATTCCTACGAGCAGTACTTC,CASSQDLRTHSYEQYF
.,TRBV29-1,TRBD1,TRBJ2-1,TGCAGCGTTCACAGGGGGCGATATGAGCAGTTCTTC,CSVHRGRYEQFF
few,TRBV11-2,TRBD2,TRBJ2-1,TGTGCCAACCCGGGGGGGATCAATGAGCAGTTCTTC,CANPGGINEQFF
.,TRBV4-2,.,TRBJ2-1,TGTGCCAGCAGCCAAGATCCCTCTGAGCAGTTCTTC,CASSQDPSEQFF
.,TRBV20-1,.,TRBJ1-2,TGCAGTGCTAGAGATAACAGCCGGGACTATGGCTACACCTTC,CSARDNSRDYGYTF
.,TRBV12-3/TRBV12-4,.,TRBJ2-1,TGTGCCAGCAACCCCGGACAGCCCAATGAGCAGTTCTTC,CASNPGQPNEQFF
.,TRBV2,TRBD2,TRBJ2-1,TGTGCCAGCAGTCCCGAGCGGGAGGGCCATTGGGGGAGGTTCTTC,CASSPEREGHWGRFF
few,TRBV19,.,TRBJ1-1,TGTGCCAGTAGAGACGGCCTCATTGAAGCTTTCTTT,CASRDGLIEAFF
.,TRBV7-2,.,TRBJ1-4,TGTGCCAGCAGCTTAGTTGGGAGGTTAAATGAAAAACTGTTTTTT,CASSLVGRLNEKLFF
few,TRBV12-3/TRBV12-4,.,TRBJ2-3,TGTGCCAGCAGTTTAGTCGACAGGCGCACAGATACGCAGTATTTT,CASSLVDRRTDTQYF
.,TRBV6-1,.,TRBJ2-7,TGTGCCAGCAGTCGAGGGACCGAGGCCGAGCAGTACTTC,CASSRGTEAEQYF
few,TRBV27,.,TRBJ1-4,TGTGCCAGCAGTGGAGAGGGGAACGAAAAACTGTTTTTT,CASSGEGNEKLFF
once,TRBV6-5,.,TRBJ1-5,TGTGCCAGCAGTTACTCGATAGGGGCAGACCAAGATAATCAGCCCCAGCATTTT,CASSYSIGADQDNQPQHF
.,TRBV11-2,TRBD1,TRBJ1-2,TGTGCCAGCAGCTTAGATCGGGGGACAGCTAACTATGGCTACACCTTC,CASSLDRGTANYGYTF
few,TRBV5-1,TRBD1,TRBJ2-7,TGCGCCAGCAGCTGGGGGGACAGGGAAGTCGGGGGGCCTGACGAGCAGTACTTC,CASSWGDREVGGPDEQYF
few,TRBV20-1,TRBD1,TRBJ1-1,TGCAGTGCTAGCCCAGGGGGTACTGAAGCTTTCTTT,CSASPGGTEAFF
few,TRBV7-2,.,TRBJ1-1,TGTGCCAGCAGCTCGGGTGGATCGGGGGTTAGCCCCGCTTTCTTT,CASSSGGSGVSPAFF